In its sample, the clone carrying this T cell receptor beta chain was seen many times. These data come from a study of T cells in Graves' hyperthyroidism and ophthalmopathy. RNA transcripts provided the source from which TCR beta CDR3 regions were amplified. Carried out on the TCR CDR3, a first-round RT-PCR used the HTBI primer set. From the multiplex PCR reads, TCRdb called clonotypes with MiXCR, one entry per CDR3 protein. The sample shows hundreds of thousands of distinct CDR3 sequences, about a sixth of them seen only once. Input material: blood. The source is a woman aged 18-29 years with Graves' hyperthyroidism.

In DNA form, the CDR3 reads TGTGCCAGCAGTGTAGGGGGGGGTGGGGCGGTATACGAGCAGTACTTC. Its translation: CASSVGGGGAVYEQYF. The chain joins TRBV2 to TRBJ2-7, with D maybe TRBD2 (7 bases). V lost 4 bases to trimming and J lost 4 bases, with 20 bases between them. Germline V CDR1 and CDR2: SNHLY, FYNNEI. The CDR3 has 16 residues.